The clone carrying this T cell receptor (beta chain) appeared many times. Its antigen is currently unknown. The data originate from a study of regulatory T cells in long-lasting Graves disease. Broader study findings: Persistent disease was associated with favored TRBV28 usage and with favored use of TRBJ1-2 and TRBJ2-5. Persistent patients had more shared public clonotypes (approximately 2,700) than new patients (roughly 940).

Time point meaning: newly diagnosed GD, antithyroid drugs for less than 3 months. There was RNA extracted from PBMCs, and the TCR library was made from it. Arm-PCR with iRepertoire HTBI primers amplified the CDR3 regions for these TCR beta libraries. One entry per CDR3 protein, called by TCRdb with MiXCR from the multiplex PCR reads. The table lists 300,000 to 400,000 distinct CDR3 sequences, about 20% of them singletons. This CDR3 has 15 residues. CDR1 is MDHEN, CDR2 SYDVKM, per germline. The ends were cut back, 5 bases at V and 7 bases at J, with 17 bases in the middle. V is TRBV28 and J is TRBJ1-4; no firm D call. This TCR derives from a female donor with Graves disease. Source: peripheral blood mononuclear cells (PBMCs), taken at new diagnosis, from a patient treated with antithyroid drugs. The CDR3 region has the DNA TGTGCCAGCAGTCTGTTGACGAGCGGTGGTGAAAAACTGTTTTTT. Its translation: CASSLLTSGGEKLFF. Filled out from reference TRBV28 and TRBJ1-4, the complete variable domain reads DVKVTQSSRYLVKRTGEKVFLECVQDMDHENMFWYRQDPGLGLRLIYFSYDVKMKEKGDIPEGYSVSREKKERFSLILESASTNQTSMYLCASSLLTSGGEKLFFGSGTQLSVL.